This TCR beta chain is from a study of T cell clonotyping in hematopoietic cell transplantation. Time point meaning: recipient sample about 28 days before transplant, after cytoreduction. Produced via immunoSEQ multiplex PCR; TCRdb's table is partial and in-frame only. This table has some 40,000 clones, 85% appearing once. Points on this clone: Its antigen is undetermined.

Study results and caveats: Pathologically expanded recipient clonotypes increased progressively from day 30 to day 180 as diversity fell.

With 5 bases removed from V and 0 bases from J, the gap between germline ends came to 8 bases. The V gene's germline CDR1 is MNHEY and CDR2 SVGAGI. The CDR3 consists of 14 residues. The sample here was peripheral blood mononuclear cells, taken before stem cell transplant. The source is a man aged 60 to 69 with acute myeloid leukemia. Some clones in this sample may be carry-over from other donors' samples. The rearrangement joins TRBV6-5 to TRBJ2-1, with D perhaps TRBD2 (5 bases). The CDR3 loop reads CASSRDSSYNEQFF. The CDR3 DNA reads TGTGCCAGCAGTCGGGATAGCTCCTACAATGAGCAGTTCTTC.